Shown below are 13 T cell receptor beta chains from a single sample sequenced in a study of control samples from healthy donors and cancer patients. Using immunoSEQ multiplex PCR, the repertoire was profiled, and TCRdb retains in-frame clones only, with some absent. The sample lists 130,000 to 150,000 clones; 91% were seen once. Sequenced: blood. These receptors were obtained from a man aged 30 to 45 in good health.

This chain connects TRBV10-3 to TRBJ1-3; possibly TRBD1 for D (5 bases). The CDR3 loop spans 16 amino acids. Trimming shortened V by 4 bases and J by 0 bases, and 13 bases separated the two germline ends. Germline values: CDR1 ENHRY, CDR2 SYGVKD. CDR3 in amino acids: CAISGDAKTSGNTIYF. In DNA, the CDR3 is TGTGCCATCAGTGGGGACGCTAAGACCTCTGGAAACACCATATATTTT.

V is TRBV4-2 and J is TRBJ2-3; weak D call: TRBD2 (5 bases). Deletions cut 1 base from V and 4 bases from J, with 12 bases between. The CDR3 totals 15 residues. Germline loops: CDR1 LGHNA, CDR2 YNFKEQ. As DNA, the CDR3 is TGTGCCAGCAGCCAAGTCCTAGCCCCCGCAGATACGCAGTATTTT. Translated: CASSQVLAPADTQYF.

CDR3 coding DNA: TGTGCCAGCAGTGACTATAGCAATCAGCCCCAGCATTTT. Protein sequence: CASSDYSNQPQHF. The chain is built from TRBV12-3 or TRBV12-4 and TRBJ1-5; no definite D call. This CDR3 is built from 13 residues. The V gene lost 5 bases and the J gene lost 0 bases, with 5 bases spanning the gap.

The chain has TRBV28 and TRBJ2-1; the match to TRBD1 covers 8 bases. V lost 5 bases and J lost 4; bases outside the gene matches: 13. The CDR3 is 17 residues long. Looked up from germline, CDR1 is MDHEN and CDR2 is SYDVKM. As DNA, the CDR3 is TGTGCCAGCAGTCCACGTGACAGGGGTCGGATTTACAATGAGCAGTTCTTC. Its protein product is CASSPRDRGRIYNEQFF.

The chain combines TRBV24-1 with TRBJ1-2; TRBD1 agrees at 7 bases. Germline values: CDR1 KGHDR, CDR2 SFDVKD. V was pared by 7 bases and J by 3 bases, with 10 bases of the junction left unmatched. The CDR3 is 15 amino acids. The CDR3 DNA reads as TGTGCCACCAGCGCGACAGGGCAGAGTTACTATGGCTACACCTTC. Translation: CATSATGQSYYGYTF.

The chain has TRBV24-1 and TRBJ2-3; the D is unclear. The V gene's germline CDR1 is KGHDR and CDR2 SFDVKD. Trimming cost V 7 bases and J 1 base, with 8 bases left between them. The CDR3 is made up of 13 amino acids. Written as DNA, the CDR3 is TGTGCCACCAGCAAGGTTGGCACAGATACGCAGTATTTT. Protein product: CATSKVGTDTQYF.

CDR3 amino acids: CATSSRGAGRDTQYF. CDR3 in DNA: TGTGCCACCAGCAGTCGGGGCGCGGGGAGAGATACGCAGTATTTT. The rearrangement uses TRBV15 and TRBJ2-3; tentative D call: TRBD2 (6 bases). This CDR3 comprises 15 residues. The germline CDR1 and CDR2 sequences are LNHNV and YYDKDF (reference sequence). V lost 3 bases to trimming and J lost 5 bases, with 15 bases between them.

The chain carries TRBV19 and TRBJ1-2, with unresolved D. Trimming shortened V by 3 bases and J by 3 bases, and 11 bases separated the two germline ends. CDR1 is LNHDA and CDR2 is SQIVND in the germline V gene (reference sequence). The CDR3 has 14 residues. This CDR3 reads CASSMGLYDYGYTF. As DNA, the CDR3 is TGTGCCAGTAGTATGGGCCTCTATGACTATGGCTACACCTTC.

This chain uses TRBV11-2 with TRBJ1-4; no clear D gene. The CDR3 runs to 15 residues. Deletions cut 5 bases from V and 3 bases from J, with 13 bases between. Germline assignment: CDR1 SGHAT and CDR2 FQNNGV. The CDR3 sequence is CASSTEGGSNEKLFF. CDR3 bases: TGTGCCAGCAGCACCGAGGGAGGGTCTAATGAAAAACTGTTTTTT.

The chain uses TRBV27 and TRBJ1-1; D is ambiguous. V lost 2 bases, J lost 4 bases, and 14 bases lay in between. Germline CDR1 reads MNHEY; CDR2 reads SMNVEV (reference sequence). The CDR3 totals 15 residues. CDR3 in DNA: TGTGCCAGCAGTTTAAGTCCGGGCGCTAGCACTGAAGCTTTCTTT. Its protein product is CASSLSPGASTEAFF.

The rearrangement uses TRBV12-3 or TRBV12-4 and TRBJ2-1, with no clear D. This CDR3 has 11 residues. Trimming took 2 bases from V and 5 from J, leaving 1 base between them. CDR3 bases: TGTGCCAGCAGTTTAAACAATGAGCAGTTCTTC. Amino acid sequence: CASSLNNEQFF.

V is TRBV12-5 and J is TRBJ2-3; TRBD1 matches 9 bases. Losses at the gene ends were 3 bases for V and 3 bases for J; bases not matched to a gene: 4. This CDR3 has 15 residues. The germline CDR1 and CDR2 sequences are LGHNT and FRNRAP. In DNA, the CDR3 is TGTGCTAGTGGTTTAGGGACAGGGAGGACAGATACGCAGTATTTT. Protein: CASGLGTGRTDTQYF.

This sequence joins TRBV24-1 and TRBJ1-1; the D gene is possibly TRBD1 (5 bases). The CDR3 is 14 amino acids. V lost 4 bases and J 5 bases, leaving 13 bases between the germline ends. CDR1 and CDR2 (germline): KGHDR, SFDVKD. As DNA, the CDR3 is TGTGCCACCAGTGACCCGGGACGGGGAACTGAAGCTTTCTTT. This codes for CATSDPGRGTEAFF.